One and the same sample provided the 31 T cell receptor beta chains below, sequenced in a study of cytomegalovirus exposure and HLA in healthy donors (dated by TCRdb to the late 2010s). The library was obtained by the immunoSEQ multiplex PCR assay. A mixture of 60 forward primers for TCR Vbeta segments and 13 reverse primers for TCR Jbeta segments was used in the multiplex PCR. TCRdb took over this immuneACCESS table, retaining in-frame rearrangements with V and J assigned. Such tables are incomplete; in checked studies, under half of the missing clones stem from an unresolved V gene, and the remainder is unexplained. The sample table shows approximately 160,000 clones, and roughly four fifths are seen once. The top ten clonotypes cover approximately 1.5% of the sample. The material sequenced was PBMCs. The receptors were sampled from a man between 40 and 49 years old in good health and CMV-seronegative.

This clone appeared a single time. J is TRBJ2-3 and V is TRBV7-2; perhaps TRBD2 as D (5 bases). The ends were cut back, 5 bases at V and 6 bases at J, with 12 bases in the middle. Germline assignment: CDR1 SGHTA and CDR2 FQGNSA. This CDR3 is 13 amino acids long. The CDR3 coding sequence is TGTGCCAGCAGCAACAGACCGGGGGATACGCAGTATTTT. Its protein product is CASSNRPGDTQYF.

This clone occurred a few times. The rearrangement links TRBV27 to TRBJ1-5; no definite D call. Germline lookup yields CDR1 MNHEY and CDR2 SMNVEV (reference sequence). The length of the CDR3 is 13 residues. The V end was cut by 11 bases, the J end by 2 bases, with 13 bases between. The CDR3 reads CAAGRVGNQPQHF. CDR3 coding DNA: TGTGCCGCTGGCCGGGTTGGCAATCAGCCCCAGCATTTT.

The V gene is TRBV2, the J gene TRBJ1-2; TRBD1 agrees at 12 bases. The CDR3 length is 16 residues. V lost 6 bases, J lost 8 bases, and 13 bases stayed unmatched. Germline V lookup: CDR1 SNHLY, CDR2 FYNNEI. In nucleotides, the CDR3 is TGTGCCAGCAGGCCTACGGGACAGGGGGCGATGGGAGGCTACACCTTC. This translates into CASRPTGQGAMGGYTF.

The rearrangement links TRBV2 to TRBJ1-5, with D hard to call. The germline V gene has CDR1 SNHLY and CDR2 FYNNEI. The V and J ends lost 3 bases and 1 base respectively, with 10 bases between them. The CDR3 runs to 15 residues. This CDR3 is CASSDRGWSNQPQHF. The DNA of the CDR3 is TGTGCCAGCAGTGACCGAGGTTGGAGCAATCAGCCCCAGCATTTT.

This chain connects TRBV25-1 to TRBJ2-7; weak D call: TRBD2 (5 bases). Trimming stripped 7 bases from V and 4 bases from J, with 17 bases between. The CDR3 runs 14 residues. Germline V CDR1 and CDR2: MGHDK, SYGVNS. DNA for the CDR3: TGTGCCAGCACCTCCGGGATAGCATTATACGAGCAGTACTTC. Encoded protein: CASTSGIALYEQYF.

The genes are TRBV5-1 and TRBJ2-1; 9 bases fit TRBD2. The V gene's germline CDR1 is SGHRS and CDR2 YFSETQ. V lost 5 bases, J lost 2 bases, and 8 bases stayed unmatched. The CDR3 has 16 amino acids. CDR3: CASRMIAGVTYNEQFF. The CDR3 DNA reads as TGCGCCAGCAGAATGATAGCGGGAGTGACCTACAATGAGCAGTTCTTC.

This chain uses TRBV27 with TRBJ1-2; maybe TRBD1 (6 bases). CDR1 and CDR2 (germline): MNHEY, SMNVEV (reference sequence). This CDR3 comprises 14 residues. Trimming took 6 bases from V and 5 from J, leaving 16 bases between them. CDR3 amino acids: CASSTTRDTYGYTF. The DNA of the CDR3 is TGTGCCAGCAGCACCACCCGGGACACTTATGGCTACACCTTC.

J is TRBJ2-7 and V is TRBV28; D might be TRBD1 (6 bases). The CDR3 is 14 residues long. Trimming pared 6 bases from V and 5 bases from J, leaving 17 bases between. Germline V lookup: CDR1 MDHEN, CDR2 SYDVKM. CDR3 loop: CASRPQGRSDEQYV. The CDR3 DNA reads TGTGCCAGCAGACCCCAGGGGCGCTCGGACGAGCAGTACGTC.

The count of this clone is one. The chain employs TRBV4-2 and TRBJ1-2; D ambiguous. Trimming shortened V by 1 base and J by 6 bases, and 9 bases separated the two germline ends. The CDR3 has 13 amino acids. Per germline, CDR1 LGHNA and CDR2 YNFKEQ. In nucleotides, the CDR3 is TGTGCCAGCAGCCAAGGTCCACGGGATGGCTACACCTTC. The encoded protein is CASSQGPRDGYTF.

The J gene is TRBJ2-5, the V gene TRBV4-2; TRBD2 matches at 11 bases. Per the germline V gene, CDR1 is LGHNA and CDR2 is YNFKEQ. V lost 0 bases, J lost 4 bases, and 10 bases stayed unmatched. There are 18 residues in the CDR3. CDR3 bases: TGTGCCAGCAGCCAAGATCCCTCTACTAGCGGGAGCGGAGAGACCCAGTACTTC. The encoded protein is CASSQDPSTSGSGETQYF.

Relative to its sample, this clone is medium-sized. The chain links TRBV27 to TRBJ2-1; 7 positions match TRBD2. Germline V CDR1 and CDR2: MNHEY, SMNVEV (reference sequence). The CDR3 has 15 residues. The junction had 13 bases not matched to a gene; V was cut back by 5 bases and J by 9 bases. The CDR3 DNA follows: TGTGCCAGCAGTATCACCCCGGGACTAACCACTGAGCAGTTCTTC. It encodes CASSITPGLTTEQFF.

The chain employs TRBV5-1 and TRBJ2-5; perhaps TRBD2 as D (6 bases). Germline lookup yields CDR1 SGHRS and CDR2 YFSETQ. V lost 3 bases to trimming and J lost 5 bases, with 17 bases between them. The CDR3 is made up of 15 amino acids. CDR3 DNA sequence: TGCGCCAGCAGCTGGGCCGGGACTCGAGGGGAGACCCAGTACTTC. Protein product: CASSWAGTRGETQYF.

The chain employs TRBV28 and TRBJ2-7; D remains ambiguous. The V gene lost 3 bases and the J gene lost 4 bases, with 16 bases spanning the gap. Germline CDR1 reads MDHEN; CDR2 reads SYDVKM. The CDR3 totals 15 residues. For the CDR3, the DNA is TGTGCCAGCAGTTTTTCCCCCCGCGGAGCTTACGAGCAGTACTTC. It codes for CASSFSPRGAYEQYF. The whole variable domain, remainder taken from reference TRBV28 and TRBJ2-7, is DVKVTQSSRYLVKRTGEKVFLECVQDMDHENMFWYRQDPGLGLRLIYFSYDVKMKEKGDIPEGYSVSREKKERFSLILESASTNQTSMYLCASSFSPRGAYEQYFGPGTRLTVT.

This clone came up a few times. This sequence joins TRBV7-9 and TRBJ2-5; TRBD1 matches 7 bases. Germline V gene sequence: CDR1 SEHNR, CDR2 FQNEAQ (reference sequence). This CDR3 is built from 13 residues. Losses at the gene ends were 5 bases for V and 5 bases for J; bases not matched to a gene: 5. CDR3 amino acids: CASSRTGDETQYF. In nucleotides, the CDR3 is TGTGCCAGCAGCCGTACAGGGGACGAGACCCAGTACTTC.

The chain combines TRBV5-1 with TRBJ2-7, with D perhaps matching TRBD2 (6 bases). The length of the CDR3 is 13 residues. Trimming stripped 5 bases from V and 6 bases from J, with 15 bases between. Germline V CDR1 and CDR2: SGHRS, YFSETQ. The CDR3 sequence: CASRGTEGIEQYF. The DNA for the CDR3 is TGCGCCAGCAGAGGGACGGAGGGGATCGAGCAGTACTTC.

V is TRBV18 and J is TRBJ1-6; 7 bases fit TRBD1. CDR1 is KGHSH and CDR2 is LQKENI in the germline V gene. The CDR3 has 13 amino acids. V shed 4 bases and J 14 bases; nucleotides not matched to a gene: 8. The CDR3 region is CASSLGTEEALHF. The CDR3 DNA is TGTGCCAGCTCACTAGGGACAGAAGAAGCCCTCCACTTT.

The chain links TRBV7-6 to TRBJ1-5; no clear D. The CDR3 is 15 residues long. The V gene's germline CDR1 is SGHVS and CDR2 FNYEAQ. The V gene lost 1 base and the J gene lost 3 bases, with 10 bases spanning the gap. The chain's CDR3 is CASSLGAVPNQPQHF. The CDR3 DNA is TGTGCCAGCAGCTTAGGGGCAGTCCCCAATCAGCCCCAGCATTTT.

A single count supports this clone. The chain links TRBV27 to TRBJ2-1; 13 positions match TRBD2. This CDR3 comprises 18 residues. The germline V gene has CDR1 MNHEY and CDR2 SMNVEV (reference sequence). J lost 1 base, V lost 3 bases, and 6 bases had no gene match. CDR3 amino acids: CASSFRGLAGPSYNEQFF. The CDR3 region has the DNA TGTGCCAGCAGTTTCCGGGGACTAGCGGGACCATCCTACAATGAGCAGTTCTTC.

This chain joins TRBV28 and TRBJ2-1; the D gene is possibly TRBD2 (5 bases). Looked up from germline, CDR1 is MDHEN and CDR2 is SYDVKM. V was trimmed by 5 bases and J by 7 bases, leaving 12 bases between them. The CDR3 runs to 13 residues. The DNA for the CDR3 is TGTGCCAGCAGTCGCAGAAGCGGAAATGAGCAGTTCTTC. This translates into CASSRRSGNEQFF.

The chain recombines TRBV2 with TRBJ1-1; weak D call: TRBD1 (5 bases). The V end was cut by 5 bases, the J end by 9 bases, with 13 bases between. This CDR3 contains 12 residues. CDR1 is SNHLY, CDR2 FYNNEI, per germline. This chain's CDR3 is CASSSLQGKAFF. The CDR3 DNA reads TGTGCCAGCAGTAGCCTCCAGGGAAAAGCTTTCTTT.

The chain uses TRBV5-1 and TRBJ1-4, with TRBD1 matching over 10 bases. This CDR3 has 14 amino acids. Germline V lookup: CDR1 SGHRS, CDR2 YFSETQ. V shed 4 bases, J shed 6 bases, and the junction held 3 bases outside the gene matches. CDR3 in amino acids: CASSPGTGDEKLFF. As DNA, the CDR3 is TGCGCCAGCAGCCCCGGGACAGGGGATGAAAAACTGTTTTTT.

V is TRBV10-3 and J is TRBJ1-3; TRBD1 matches at 10 bases. The CDR3 is 15 residues long. Trimming cost V 2 bases and J 2 bases; bases outside gene matches: 0. CDR1 is ENHRY and CDR2 is SYGVKD in the germline V gene. The CDR3 DNA sequence: TGTGCCATCAGTGAGGGGACAGGGGCTGGAAACACCATATATTTT. This codes for CAISEGTGAGNTIYF.

The chain has TRBV2 and TRBJ1-5, with a weak D call TRBD1 (5 bases). This CDR3 comprises 13 residues. Germline V CDR1 and CDR2: SNHLY, FYNNEI. V lost 6 bases and J 2 bases, leaving 8 bases between the germline ends. CDR3 sequence reads: CASSATGNQPQHF. CDR3 in DNA: TGTGCCAGCAGCGCGACAGGCAATCAGCCCCAGCATTTT.

V is TRBV9 and J is TRBJ2-1; the match to TRBD2 covers 9 bases. The CDR3 runs 15 residues. Germline V gene lookup returns CDR1 SGDLS and CDR2 YYNGEE. Losses at the gene ends were 4 bases for V and 7 bases for J; bases not matched to a gene: 9. The CDR3 here is CASSLGASGKNEQFF. CDR3 DNA: TGTGCCAGCAGCCTAGGGGCTAGCGGGAAGAATGAGCAGTTCTTC.

The chain couples TRBV9 to TRBJ2-5, with 7 nucleotides matching TRBD2. The V and J ends lost 0 bases and 1 base, in that order; junction bases with no gene match: 6. Per the germline V gene, CDR1 is SGDLS and CDR2 is YYNGEE. The CDR3 extends over 16 amino acids. CDR3 sequence (DNA): TGTGCCAGCAGCGTAGAGCCAGCGGGGTTCCAAGAGACCCAGTACTTC. Residues: CASSVEPAGFQETQYF. Full variable domain (missing parts from reference TRBV9 and TRBJ2-5): DSGVTQTPKHLITATGQRVTLRCSPRSGDLSVYWYQQSLDQGLQFLIQYYNGEERAKGNILERFSAQQFPDLHSELNLSSLELGDSALYFCASSVEPAGFQETQYFGPGTRLLVL.

This clone has a handful of counts. In DNA, the CDR3 is TGTGCCAGCAGTTTTTTATACGAGCAGTACTTC. It translates to CASSFLYEQYF. The V gene is TRBV7-9, the J gene TRBJ2-7; unclear D gene. The germline CDR1 and CDR2 sequences are SEHNR and FQNEAQ (reference sequence). This CDR3 comprises 11 residues. Trimming left V 6 bases short and J 4 bases short, with 7 bases between.

The chain combines TRBV18 with TRBJ2-1, with TRBD2 matching over 10 bases. The V gene end was trimmed by 3 bases and the J gene end by 3 bases; junction bases not matched to a gene: 2. Germline-derived CDR1 and CDR2 are KGHSH and LQKENI. This CDR3 region has 15 residues. CDR3 sequence (DNA): TGTGCCAGCTCACCCCAGCGGGAGGGCTACAATGAGCAGTTCTTC. It yields the protein CASSPQREGYNEQFF.

V gene TRBV10-2 combines with J gene TRBJ2-2; 9 bases match TRBD2. V was pared by 8 bases and J by 2 bases, with 3 bases of the junction left unmatched. Germline CDR1 and CDR2: WSHSY and SAAADI. The CDR3 is 14 residues long. The CDR3 DNA reads TGCGCCAGCGTGCTAGCGGGAAACACCGGGGAGCTGTTTTTT. Amino acids: CASVLAGNTGELFF.

The rearrangement uses TRBV10-1 and TRBJ2-3; 9 nucleotides align to TRBD1. Unmatched junction bases numbered 6, after V lost 6 bases and J lost 5 bases. CDR1 and CDR2 (germline): WNHNN, SYGVQD (reference sequence). The CDR3 runs to 14 residues. This CDR3 is CASSPQGAEDTQYF. The CDR3 bases are TGCGCCAGCAGCCCACAGGGGGCGGAAGATACGCAGTATTTT.

The rearrangement joins TRBV10-3 to TRBJ1-1, with 7 bases lining up with TRBD1. The germline CDR1 and CDR2 sequences are ENHRY and SYGVKD. Trimming at V came to 4 bases and at J to 4 bases, leaving 3 bases not matched to a gene. The CDR3 runs 13 residues. CDR3 residues: CAISGPGGTEAFF. The CDR3, as DNA: TGTGCCATCAGTGGCCCAGGGGGCACTGAAGCTTTCTTT.

The chain links TRBV19 to TRBJ1-5; D possibly corresponds to TRBD1 (5 bases). The CDR3 spans 15 residues. The germline CDR1 and CDR2 sequences are LNHDA and SQIVND (reference sequence). Trimming took 3 bases from V and 2 from J, leaving 11 bases between them. The CDR3 loop reads CASSIPSRGNQPQHF. The CDR3 nucleotides are TGTGCCAGTAGTATCCCAAGCAGGGGCAATCAGCCCCAGCATTTT. Filled out from reference TRBV19 and TRBJ1-5, the complete variable domain reads DGGITQSPKYLFRKEGQNVTLSCEQNLNHDAMYWYRQDPGQGLRLIYYSQIVNDFQKGDIAEGYSVSREKKESFPLTVTSAQKNPTAFYLCASSIPSRGNQPQHFGDGTRLSIL.